A selection of T cell receptor beta chains follows, all from one sample in a study of blood T cell repertoires in COVID-19. TCRdb's copy holds only in-frame clones and misses some; the assay was immunoSEQ multiplex PCR. Counted here are under 500,000 clones, around nine tenths occurring once; the ten biggest clones make up roughly 1.8%. Sequencing was carried out using PBMCs or T cells enriched from blood (not recorded which). The source is a woman aged 18 to 35 with acute COVID-19. Each CDR3 is given with its conserved first and last residue. The D gene is left open where the match is weak. Rows may omit the clone size; those that give it use once, few, many or a size class.

NA,15,TRBV19,NA,TRBJ2-1,TGTGCCAGTAGTATAGGGGAGGACAGGCCCGATGAGCAGTTCTTC,CASSIGEDRPDEQFF
many,16,TRBV7-6,TRBD1,TRBJ1-4,TGTGCCAGCAGCCCATCCGCCGGGACAGGGCATGAAAAACTGTTTTTT,CASSPSAGTGHEKLFF
NA,16,TRBV19,NA,TRBJ1-1,TGTGCCAGTAGTATATCCTGGACAGCCTTTAACACTGAAGCTTTCTTT,CASSISWTAFNTEAFF
NA,14,TRBV5-5,NA,TRBJ1-2,TGTGCCAGCAGCTGGGGAGATAGAGTTTCGGGCTACACCTTC,CASSWGDRVSGYTF
NA,17,TRBV10-3,TRBD2,TRBJ2-5,TGTGCCATCAGTGAGTCGGTGGGGACTAGTCGGCAAGAGACCCAGTACTTC,CAISESVGTSRQETQYF
once,13,TRBV29-1,TRBD1,TRBJ1-1,TGCAGGGCTGACCGGGGACAGTCGACTGAAGCTTTCTTT,CRADRGQSTEAFF
NA,17,TRBV20-1,TRBD1,TRBJ2-2,TGCAGTGCTAGTAAGGGGACAGGGGCCGAAGGGACCGGGGAGCTGTTTTTT,CSASKGTGAEGTGELFF
NA,15,TRBV7-9,TRBD2,TRBJ2-7,TGTGCCAGCAATCGACCGGGACTAGCGTCCTACGAGCAGTACTTC,CASNRPGLASYEQYF
NA,15,TRBV6-5,NA,TRBJ1-4,TGTGCCAGCAGTTACCTGTGGACGGGGAATGAAAAACTGTTTTTT,CASSYLWTGNEKLFF
NA,12,TRBV30,NA,TRBJ2-3,TGTGCCTGGAGTGCGTACACAGATACGCAGTATTTT,CAWSAYTDTQYF
NA,13,TRBV15,NA,TRBJ2-5,TGTGCCACCAGCAGAGATAGTTCAGAGACCCAGTACTTC,CATSRDSSETQYF
NA,14,TRBV6-5,NA,TRBJ2-7,TGTGCCAGCAGTTACTCTTCGGGGACCTACGAGCAGTACTTC,CASSYSSGTYEQYF
NA,13,TRBV2,NA,TRBJ2-5,TGTGCCAGCAGTGAAACAGGGATAGAGACCCAGTACTTC,CASSETGIETQYF
NA,13,TRBV3-1/TRBV3-2,NA,TRBJ1-5,TGTGCCAGCAGCCCACAGGTTTTTCAGCCCCAGCATTTT,CASSPQVFQPQHF
NA,13,TRBV3-1/TRBV3-2,NA,TRBJ2-1,TGTGCCAGCAGCCAAGATAGGGGACTTATGCAGTTCTTC,CASSQDRGLMQFF
NA,15,TRBV10-3,TRBD1,TRBJ1-1,TGTGCCATCAGCTCTGAAGGGGGCCGGAACACTGAAGCTTTCTTT,CAISSEGGRNTEAFF
NA,15,TRBV5-5,TRBD1,TRBJ1-6,TGTGCCAGCAGCTTGGAGGACAGGAAGGGTTCACCCCTCCACTTT,CASSLEDRKGSPLHF
NA,16,TRBV30,TRBD1,TRBJ1-2,TGTGCCGGCCGAGGACCGCAGACAGGGAGCAACTATGGCTACACCTTC,CAGRGPQTGSNYGYTF
NA,16,TRBV5-1,NA,TRBJ1-5,TGCGCCAGCAGCTTGGCCCCAGAACCTAGCAATCAGCCCCAGCATTTT,CASSLAPEPSNQPQHF
NA,10,TRBV29-1,NA,TRBJ1-1,TGCAGTACTCGGGGCACTGAAGCTTTCTTT,CSTRGTEAFF
NA,14,TRBV6-5,TRBD1,TRBJ1-2,TGTGCCAGCAGTCGCCGGGACAGGATCTATGGCTACACCTTC,CASSRRDRIYGYTF
NA,14,TRBV18,TRBD1,TRBJ1-2,TGTGCCAGCTCACAGGACAGGGGGAGGGACGGCTACACCTTC,CASSQDRGRDGYTF
NA,16,TRBV7-6,TRBD2,TRBJ2-7,TGTGCCAGCAGCTTAGCCTCGAGCGGGAATCAGTACGAGCAGTACTTC,CASSLASSGNQYEQYF
once,12,TRBV27,TRBD1,TRBJ1-2,TGTGCCAGCAGTTCAGGGGGCTATGGCTACACCTTC,CASSSGGYGYTF
NA,15,TRBV7-9,NA,TRBJ2-7,TGTGCCAGCAGCGCGTCGATCAGCGATATCTACGAGCAGTACTTC,CASSASISDIYEQYF